This TCR beta chain was sequenced in a study of regulatory and conventional T cells in RAG deficiency. Blood CD4+ CD25-low CD127-high conventional T cells supplied the genomic DNA template. Germline CDR1 reads MDHEN; CDR2 reads SYDVKM. The CDR3 is made up of 15 amino acids. The junction had 5 bases not matched to a gene; V was cut back by 2 bases and J by 4 bases. The assay was immunoSEQ multiplex PCR, and TCRdb's table has in-frame clones only and misses some. Of approximately 21,000 clones listed, 95% to 96% are singletons. On this clone itself: The antigen is undetermined.

Findings and caveats of the study: Control T-cell subsets had markedly higher Shannon entropy and lower Simpson indices than RAG-deficient patients. Omenn patients showed >75% Treg-Tconv overlap and shorter CDR3 lengths. Treg unique TCR beta sequences were approximately 100-fold fewer in Omenn syndrome and CID/AS patients than controls.

A further study also used this sample, focusing on regulatory T cells. This second study says: Amplification used 52 TRBV primers and 13 TRBJ primers. Skewed V and J usage and few unique V-J pairs marked patient repertoires, most in Tregs.

The sequenced sample consisted of CD25- CD4+ T cells sorted from blood. The receptor was isolated from a human donor in good health. The gene calls are TRBV28 and TRBJ2-1; 7 positions match TRBD2. The CDR3 DNA reads TGTGCCAGCAGTTTAGGGGGGGGATGGTACAATGAGCAGTTCTTC. Translation gives CASSLGGGWYNEQFF.